This record covers a single TCR beta chain. The specificity of this receptor is unknown. Base qualities are not provided; no much larger clone lies one nucleotide away. The CDR3 contains 15 residues, cysteine and phenylalanine counted. Only CDR3 DNA remains: 45 bases, in frame from the first base. The germline V gene provides CDR1 SGHDT and CDR2 YYEEEE. Trimming takes 0 bases from V and 4 bases from J, and the germline ends sit 13 bases apart. The immunoSEQ Assay, a bias-controlled multiplex PCR, was used to amplify TCRbeta CDR3 regions from genomic DNA. On the study's bioinformatics: The number of nucleated cells in each sample was estimated by amplification of reference gene primers within the assay. Sequence reads were collapsed and filtered to measure the absolute abundance of every unique TCRbeta CDR3 rearrangement. Productive Simpson clonality was computed per sample as the square root of Simpson's diversity index over productive rearrangements. In TCRdb, the immuneACCESS table is reduced to in-frame sequences with V and J assigned. These tables do not hold every clone; where another copy was compared, an unresolved V gene accounts for under half, and the others remain unexplained. V and J calls and clone size are copied from that table; D and trimming were computed from the DNA. Recorded for this sample are roughly 310,000 clones; approximately 90% of them occurred a single time. Approximately 4% of the sample goes to the ten largest clones.

This entry comes from a study of blood T cell repertoires in COVID-19 (TCRdb year 2020). With respect to the entire study: The collaborator samples originated in the United States, Italy and Spain and spanned the acute and convalescent phases of COVID-19. The prospective study material was composed of cDNA or gDNA derived from T cells, B-cell-depleted T cells, or PBMCs. A freely available public database, intended as a resource for researchers studying the immune response to SARS-CoV-2, is where the repertoires were released. The sample metadata nearly always contained a de-identified subject ID, COVID-19 status, age in years and sex. Deeply sampled blood TCRbeta repertoires from subjects exposed to, actively infected with, or recovered from COVID-19 were included in the dataset. Where available, HLA class I and class II types were taken from metadata supplied by the sample provider and were not determined by assay-based typing. Samples came from the ongoing ImmuneRACE study (first 160 participants) plus 1,254 subjects from 6 global collaborators.

Each collaborating institution followed its own protocols to collect whole blood in K2EDTA tubes. For TCRbeta analysis, collaborators shipped samples as frozen whole blood, isolated PBMCs, or DNA extracted from either of those sample types. The research as a whole found: The amount of clinical and demographic metadata varied by source and participant and was provided uncurated.

Sequenced sample: peripheral blood. The receptor chain draws on TRBV5-6 and TRBJ1-2; TRBD1 could be the D gene, as 5 bases match. This receptor was taken from a woman aged 45-65 years with active or convalescent COVID-19. CDR3 reads: CASSLAKGYPYGYTF. The nucleotide sequence reads TGTGCCAGCAGCTTGGCCAAGGGGTACCCCTATGGCTACACCTTC. Supplemented by the reference TRBV5-6 and TRBJ1-2 proteins around the CDR3, the complete variable domain is DAGVTQSPTHLIKTRGQQVTLRCSPKSGHDTVSWYQQALGQGPQFIFQYYEEEERQRGNFPDRFSGHQFPNYSSELNVNALLLGDSALYLCASSLAKGYPYGYTFGSGTRLTVV.